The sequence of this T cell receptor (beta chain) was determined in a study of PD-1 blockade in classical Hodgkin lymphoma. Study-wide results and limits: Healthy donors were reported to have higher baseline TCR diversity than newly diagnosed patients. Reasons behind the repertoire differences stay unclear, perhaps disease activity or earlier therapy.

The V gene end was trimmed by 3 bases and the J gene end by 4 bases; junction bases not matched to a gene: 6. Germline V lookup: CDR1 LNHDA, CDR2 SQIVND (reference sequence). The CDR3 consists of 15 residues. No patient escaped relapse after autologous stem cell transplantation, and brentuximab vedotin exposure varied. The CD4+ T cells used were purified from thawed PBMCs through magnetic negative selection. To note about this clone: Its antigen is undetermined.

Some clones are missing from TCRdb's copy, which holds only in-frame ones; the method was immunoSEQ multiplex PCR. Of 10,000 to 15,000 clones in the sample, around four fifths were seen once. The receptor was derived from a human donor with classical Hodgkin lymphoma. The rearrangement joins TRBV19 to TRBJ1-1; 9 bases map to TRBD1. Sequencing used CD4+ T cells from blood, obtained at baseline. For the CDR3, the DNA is TGTGCCAGTAGTATCACGGGACAGGGTATCACTGAAGCTTTCTTT. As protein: CASSITGQGITEAFF.